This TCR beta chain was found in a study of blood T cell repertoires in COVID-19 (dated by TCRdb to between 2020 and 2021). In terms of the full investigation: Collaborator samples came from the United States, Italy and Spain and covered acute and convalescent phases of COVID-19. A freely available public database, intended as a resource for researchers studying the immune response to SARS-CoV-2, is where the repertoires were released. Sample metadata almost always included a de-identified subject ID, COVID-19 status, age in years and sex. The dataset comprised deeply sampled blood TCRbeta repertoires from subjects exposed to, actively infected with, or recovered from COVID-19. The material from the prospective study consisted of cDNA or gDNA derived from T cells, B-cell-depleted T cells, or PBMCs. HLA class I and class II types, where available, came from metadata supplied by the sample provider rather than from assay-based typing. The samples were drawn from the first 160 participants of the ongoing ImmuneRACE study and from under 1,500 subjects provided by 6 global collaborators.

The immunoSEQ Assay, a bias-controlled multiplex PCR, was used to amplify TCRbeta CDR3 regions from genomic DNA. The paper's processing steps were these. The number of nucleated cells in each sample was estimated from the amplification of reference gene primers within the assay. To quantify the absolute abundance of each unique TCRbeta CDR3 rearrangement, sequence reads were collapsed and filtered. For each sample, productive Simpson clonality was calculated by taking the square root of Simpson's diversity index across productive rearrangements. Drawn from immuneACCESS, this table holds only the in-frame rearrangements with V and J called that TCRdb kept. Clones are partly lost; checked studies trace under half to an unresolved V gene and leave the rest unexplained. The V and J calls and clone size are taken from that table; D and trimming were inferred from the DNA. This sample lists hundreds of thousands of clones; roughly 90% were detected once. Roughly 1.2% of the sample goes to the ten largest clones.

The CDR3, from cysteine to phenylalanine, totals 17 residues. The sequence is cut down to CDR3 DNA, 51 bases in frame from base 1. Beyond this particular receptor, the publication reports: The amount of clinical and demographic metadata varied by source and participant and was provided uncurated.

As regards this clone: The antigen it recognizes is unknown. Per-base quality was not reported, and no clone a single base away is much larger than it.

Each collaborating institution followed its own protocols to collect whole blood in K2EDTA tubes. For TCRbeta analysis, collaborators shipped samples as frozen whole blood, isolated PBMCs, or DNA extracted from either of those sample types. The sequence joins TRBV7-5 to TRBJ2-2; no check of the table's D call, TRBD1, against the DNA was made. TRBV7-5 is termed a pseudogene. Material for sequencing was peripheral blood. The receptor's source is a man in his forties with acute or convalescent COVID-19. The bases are TGTGCCAGAAGCTTCCGGGGACAGGGGAGAGGTACCGGGGAGCTGTTTTTT. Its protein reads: CARSFRGQGRGTGELFF.